The 8 T cell receptor beta chains below all came from one sample that was sequenced in a study of blood T cell repertoires in COVID-19. Here immunoSEQ multiplex PCR was the method, and the copy in TCRdb shows in-frame clones only, minus some. The sample lists 250,000 to 300,000 clones, roughly 86% occurring once. The sample taken for sequencing was PBMCs or T cells enriched from blood (not recorded which). These receptors originate from a woman under 40 who had recovered from COVID-19.

The rearrangement uses TRBV11-3 and TRBJ2-1; 7 positions match TRBD2. CDR1 is SGHNT and CDR2 is YENEEA in the germline V gene. This CDR3 has 15 residues. V lost 3 bases and J lost 1; bases outside the gene matches: 3. The CDR3 DNA reads as TGTGCCAGCAGCTTTGGGACTATATCCTACAATGAGCAGTTCTTC. Its protein is CASSFGTISYNEQFF.

The rearrangement links TRBV10-3 to TRBJ1-4; 10 positions agree with TRBD1. V shed 3 bases and J 10 bases; nucleotides not matched to a gene: 23. CDR3 length: 20 residues. CDR1 is ENHRY and CDR2 is SYGVKD in the germline V gene. The CDR3 DNA sequence: TGTGCCATCAGTGAATCCGGGACAGGGGTTAGTGTACCCCGATTTGGAAAACTGTTTTTT. Amino acid sequence: CAISESGTGVSVPRFGKLFF.

This clone came up once. V gene TRBV29-1 combines with J gene TRBJ1-4; 8 nucleotides match TRBD1. The CDR3 consists of 13 residues. Germline V CDR1 and CDR2: SQVTM, ANQGSEA. After removal of 6 bases from V and 7 bases from J, the junction contained 7 bases not matched to a gene. CDR3 residues: CSVVDRAPEKLFF. CDR3 nucleotide sequence: TGCAGCGTCGTGGACAGGGCGCCTGAAAAACTGTTTTTT.

This sequence joins TRBV5-4 and TRBJ2-1; D ambiguous. The CDR3 totals 14 residues. Germline V gene data show CDR1 as SGHNT and CDR2 as YYREEE (reference sequence). The V gene lost 0 bases and the J gene lost 8 bases, with 12 bases spanning the gap. CDR3: CASSLEIKRDEQFF. For the CDR3, the DNA is TGTGCCAGCAGCTTGGAGATCAAGCGCGATGAGCAGTTCTTC.

In this sample, this clone turned up a few times. The chain is built from TRBV7-9 and TRBJ1-1; 7 bases map to TRBD1. J gave up 4 bases and V 3 bases, and 8 bases lay outside the gene matches. Germline lookup yields CDR1 SEHNR and CDR2 FQNEAQ (reference sequence). The CDR3 length is 15 residues. CDR3 residues: CASSLSMYRGTEAFF. The CDR3 DNA reads as TGTGCCAGCAGCTTGAGTATGTACAGGGGCACTGAAGCTTTCTTT.

This sequence joins TRBV6-5 and TRBJ1-2; 9 nucleotides align to TRBD1. Germline V gene data show CDR1 as MNHEY and CDR2 as SVGAGI. V was clipped by 4 bases and J by 7 bases; unmatched bases: 4. The CDR3 totals 13 residues. DNA for the CDR3: TGTGCCAGCAGTTGGGACAGGGATAGTGGCTACACCTTC. Its protein is CASSWDRDSGYTF.

This sequence joins TRBV29-1 and TRBJ1-1, with TRBD1 identical over 9 bases. This CDR3 comprises 17 residues. Germline CDR1 and CDR2: SQVTM and ANQGSEA. With 6 bases clipped from V and 0 bases from J, the junction kept 14 bases outside the gene matches. CDR3 amino acids: CSVPSTGGEYMNTEAFF. The CDR3 DNA reads as TGCAGCGTCCCCAGCACAGGGGGCGAATACATGAACACTGAAGCTTTCTTT.

CDR3 residues: CASSNTGHETQYF. As DNA, the CDR3 is TGTGCCAGCAGTAACACAGGGCATGAGACCCAGTACTTC. This chain joins TRBV27 and TRBJ2-5, with D perhaps TRBD1 (6 bases). The ends were cut back, 5 bases at V and 5 bases at J, with 12 bases in the middle. The V gene's germline CDR1 is MNHEY and CDR2 SMNVEV (reference sequence). CDR3 length: 13 residues.